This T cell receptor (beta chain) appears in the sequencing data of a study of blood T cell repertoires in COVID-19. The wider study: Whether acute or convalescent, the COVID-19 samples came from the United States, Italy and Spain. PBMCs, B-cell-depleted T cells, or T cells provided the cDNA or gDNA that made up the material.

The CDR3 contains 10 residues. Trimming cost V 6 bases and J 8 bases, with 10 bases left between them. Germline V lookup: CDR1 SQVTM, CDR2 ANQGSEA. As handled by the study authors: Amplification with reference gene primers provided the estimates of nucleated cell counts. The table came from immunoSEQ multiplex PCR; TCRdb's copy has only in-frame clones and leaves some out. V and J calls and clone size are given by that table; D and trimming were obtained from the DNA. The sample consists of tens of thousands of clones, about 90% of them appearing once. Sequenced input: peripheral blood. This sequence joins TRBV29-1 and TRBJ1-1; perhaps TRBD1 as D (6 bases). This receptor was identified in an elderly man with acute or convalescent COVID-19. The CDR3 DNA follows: TGCAGCGTAACAGGGATGGAAGCTTTCTTT. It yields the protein CSVTGMEAFF. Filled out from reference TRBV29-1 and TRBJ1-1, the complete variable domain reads SAVISQKPSRDICQRGTSLTIQCQVDSQVTMMFWYRQQPGQSLTLIATANQGSEATYESGFVIDKFPISRPNLTFSTLTVSNMSPEDSSIYLCSVTGMEAFFGQGTRLTVV.